The subject of this entry is one TCR beta chain. Antigen: not known. Germline V CDR1 and CDR2: LNHDA, SQIVND (reference sequence). With 11 bases clipped from V and 5 bases from J, the junction kept 15 bases outside the gene matches. This CDR3 has 15 residues. In nominal health when sampled, donors likely had unrecorded immune exposures nonetheless. The data originate from a study of cytomegalovirus exposure and HLA in healthy donors. Whole-study findings and limits: Later on, a genetic analysis was performed. It linked a missense variant in DCLRE1C with V- and J-gene trimming of TCR beta. Sequencing likely caused a cluster of highly shared sequence variants. TCR association rates varied by HLA locus in a later analysis, with DRB1 highest and HLA-C lowest.

The PCR made use of 60 Vbeta and 13 Jbeta primers. Here immunoSEQ multiplex PCR was the method, and the copy in TCRdb shows in-frame clones only, minus some. Among roughly 140,000 clones, around 70% were seen once, and the ten largest hold 2.1%. Specimen: PBMCs. This TCR came from a man between 35 and 55 years old in good health and CMV-seronegative. The gene calls are TRBV19 and TRBJ1-2; 9 nucleotides align to TRBD1. CDR3: CAVTGERTGAYGYTF. Here the CDR3 DNA reads TGTGCCGTCACAGGGGAGCGGACAGGGGCTTATGGCTACACCTTC.